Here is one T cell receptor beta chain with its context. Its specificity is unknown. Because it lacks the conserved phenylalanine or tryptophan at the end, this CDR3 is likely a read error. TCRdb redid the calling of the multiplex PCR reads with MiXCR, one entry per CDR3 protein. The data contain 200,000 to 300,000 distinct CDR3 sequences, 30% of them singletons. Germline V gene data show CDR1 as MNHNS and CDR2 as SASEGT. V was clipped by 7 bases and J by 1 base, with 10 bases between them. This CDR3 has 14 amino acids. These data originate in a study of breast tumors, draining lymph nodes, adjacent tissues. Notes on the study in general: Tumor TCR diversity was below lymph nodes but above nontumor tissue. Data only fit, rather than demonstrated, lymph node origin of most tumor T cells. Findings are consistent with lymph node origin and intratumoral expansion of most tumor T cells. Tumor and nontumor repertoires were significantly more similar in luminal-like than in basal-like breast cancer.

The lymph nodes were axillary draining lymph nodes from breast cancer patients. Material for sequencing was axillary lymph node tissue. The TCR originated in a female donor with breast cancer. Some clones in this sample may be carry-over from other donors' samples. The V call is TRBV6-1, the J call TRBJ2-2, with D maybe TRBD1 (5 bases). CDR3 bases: TGTGCCAGCAAGACAGCGAAGAACACCGGGGAGCTGTTTGAT. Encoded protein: CASKTAKNTGELFD.